This T cell receptor (beta chain) appears in the sequencing data of a study of blood T cell repertoires in COVID-19. About the research overall: Samples representing acute and convalescent COVID-19 were sourced from the United States, Italy and Spain. PBMCs, B-cell-depleted T cells, or T cells were the source of the cDNA or gDNA that made up the material.

The CDR3 is 15 residues long. Per germline, CDR1 SGHRS and CDR2 YFSETQ. After removal of 2 bases from V and 4 bases from J, the junction contained 5 bases not matched to a gene. Per the original data handling: From reference gene primer amplification, estimates of nucleated cell counts were derived. This table comes from immunoSEQ multiplex PCR, and its TCRdb copy is limited to in-frame clones, with some not included. That table supplies the V and J calls and clone size; D and trimming were determined from the DNA. This table holds 70,000 to 95,000 clones, around four fifths found once. This clone appeared a single time.

This TCR was recovered from a woman aged 70-85 years with active or convalescent COVID-19. Sequencing was carried out using peripheral blood. This sequence joins TRBV5-1 and TRBJ1-5; 8 nucleotides align to TRBD1. The CDR3 bases are TGCGCCAGCAGCTTAGGACAGGGCCCGAATCAGCCCCAGCATTTT. Translation: CASSLGQGPNQPQHF.